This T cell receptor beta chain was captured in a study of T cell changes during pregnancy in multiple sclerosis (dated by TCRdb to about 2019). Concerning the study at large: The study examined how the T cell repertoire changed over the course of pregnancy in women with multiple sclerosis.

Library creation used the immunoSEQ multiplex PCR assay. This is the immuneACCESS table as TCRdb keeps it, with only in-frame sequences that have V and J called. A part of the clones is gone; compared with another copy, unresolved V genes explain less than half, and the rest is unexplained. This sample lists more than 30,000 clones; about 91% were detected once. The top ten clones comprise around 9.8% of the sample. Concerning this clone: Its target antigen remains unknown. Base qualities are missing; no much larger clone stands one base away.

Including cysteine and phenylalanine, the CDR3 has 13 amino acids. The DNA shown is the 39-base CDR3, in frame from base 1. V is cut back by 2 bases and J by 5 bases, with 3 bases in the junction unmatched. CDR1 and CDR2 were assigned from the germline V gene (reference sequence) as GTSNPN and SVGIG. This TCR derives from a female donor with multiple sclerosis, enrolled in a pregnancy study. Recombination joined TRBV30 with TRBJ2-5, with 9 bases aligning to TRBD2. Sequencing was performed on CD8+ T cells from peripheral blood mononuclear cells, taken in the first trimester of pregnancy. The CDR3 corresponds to CAWSPSGVETQYF. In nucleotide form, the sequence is TGTGCCTGGAGTCCTAGCGGGGTGGAGACCCAGTACTTC.